This note documents a single T cell receptor (beta chain) sequence. Authors' processing steps: Reference gene primer amplification gave nucleated cell count estimates. Assay used: immunoSEQ multiplex PCR; TCRdb lists only in-frame clones, some missing. For V, J and clone size, that table is used; D and trimming come from the DNA. This table holds about 170,000 clones, around four fifths found once. The data belong to a study of blood T cell repertoires in COVID-19. The ends lost 5 bases at V and 4 bases at J; junction bases unmatched: 5. There are 14 residues in the CDR3. Germline CDR1 is SGHRS and CDR2 is YFSETQ. Seattle cases were enrolled at active infection and followed longitudinally.

This TCR came from a woman older than 75 with COVID-19, enrolled during active disease. The chain uses TRBV5-1 and TRBJ2-7; 11 positions agree with TRBD2. Sequenced material: peripheral blood. In DNA form, the CDR3 reads TGCGCCAGCAGGGGACTAGCGGAGCCGTACGAGCAGTACTTC. This sequence encodes CASRGLAEPYEQYF.